This paragraph covers one TCR beta chain sequence. Its antigen remains unidentified. TCRdb's copy holds only in-frame clones and misses some; the assay was immunoSEQ multiplex PCR. The repertoire holds approximately 2,200,000 clones, about 92% seen once, with roughly 1.8% in the top ten. This entry is derived from a study of shared clonotypes between healthy human individuals. General observations from the study: Although depth was large, rarefaction showed that sequencing of the sorted subsets was incomplete. It was the non-shared clonotypes that had lower generation probabilities than clonotypes shared by all four donors. Across four donors, naive CD4 shared approximately 4.5%, naive CD8 less than 4%, memory CD4 roughly 2.4%, memory CD8 roughly 0.37%.

The germline CDR1 and CDR2 sequences are SGHRS and YFSETQ. Between the trimmed V and J ends, which lost 3 bases and 0 bases, there was a span of 10 bases. CDR3 length: 15 residues. In the naive CD8 group, cells lacked CD45RO and were positively selected for CCR7, so terminally differentiated effector memory CD45RA+ cells were left out. The genes are TRBV5-1 and TRBJ1-3; no reliable D call. The TCR sequence derives from a man aged 18 to 30 in good health. Some clones in this sample may be carry-over from other donors' samples. Sequencing was carried out using naive CD8+ T cells from PBMCs. CDR3 bases: TGCGCCAGCAGCTCGAACTTCGGCTCTGGAAACACCATATATTTT. This encodes CASSSNFGSGNTIYF.